This TCR beta chain derives from a study of T cell responses to AZD1222 COVID-19 vaccine. Libraries were prepared by immunoSEQ multiplex PCR; TCRdb keeps only in-frame clonotypes and omits some of them. This sample has about 61,000 clones, with around 82% found just once. Looked up from germline, CDR1 is GTSNPN and CDR2 is SVGIG (reference sequence). Trimming took 0 bases from V and 0 from J, leaving 9 bases between them. There are 15 residues in the CDR3. Findings of the study overall: Dominant CD4 TCR responses targeted spike regions 160-218 and 743-854. Two doses of AZD1222 preceded a rise in Spike-specific TCR breadth and depth.

On this clone: Its specificity is unknown.

This chain links TRBV30 with TRBJ1-5; the D gene is possibly TRBD1 (5 bases). The sequencing used peripheral blood, collected 28 days after the second AZD1222 dose. The sequence came from an adult who received the AZD1222 COVID-19 vaccine. The CDR3 nucleotides read TGTGCCTGGAGTGTCGACAGTAATAGCAATCAGCCCCAGCATTTT. This translates into CAWSVDSNSNQPQHF.